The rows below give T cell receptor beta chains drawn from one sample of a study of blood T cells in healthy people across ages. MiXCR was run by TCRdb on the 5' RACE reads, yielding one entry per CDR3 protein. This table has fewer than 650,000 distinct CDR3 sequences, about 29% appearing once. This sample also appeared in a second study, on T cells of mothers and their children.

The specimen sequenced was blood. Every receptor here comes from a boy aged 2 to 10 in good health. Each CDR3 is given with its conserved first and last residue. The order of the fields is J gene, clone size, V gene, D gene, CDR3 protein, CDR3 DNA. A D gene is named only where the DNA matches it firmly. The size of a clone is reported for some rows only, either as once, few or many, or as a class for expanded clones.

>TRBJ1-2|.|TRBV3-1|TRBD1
CASSHEGQAAGYTF
TGTGCCAGCAGCCACGAGGGACAGGCGGCTGGCTACACCTTC
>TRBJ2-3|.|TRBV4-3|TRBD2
CASSQDLAGTEDTQYF
TGCGCCAGCAGCCAAGATCTAGCGGGAACGGAGGATACGCAGTATTTT
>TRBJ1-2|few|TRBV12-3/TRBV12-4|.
CASSSGAYYDYTF
TGTGCCAGCAGTTCGGGGGCCTACTATGACTACACCTTC
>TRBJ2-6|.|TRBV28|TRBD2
CASLGSGNSGANVLTF
TGTGCCAGCCTCGGGAGCGGGAATTCTGGGGCCAACGTCCTGACTTTC
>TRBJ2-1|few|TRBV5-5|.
CASSSLIGGYNEQFF
TGTGCCAGCAGCTCCCTCATTGGTGGATACAATGAGCAGTTCTTC
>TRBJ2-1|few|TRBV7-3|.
CTSSPLTGSSYNEQFF
TGTACCAGCAGCCCCCTAACGGGTAGCTCCTACAATGAGCAGTTCTTC
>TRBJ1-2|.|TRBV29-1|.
CSVLRDGVNYGYTF
TGCAGCGTCCTCCGGGACGGAGTTAACTATGGCTACACCTTC
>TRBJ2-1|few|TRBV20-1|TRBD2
CSARGAVAGVADEQFF
TGCAGTGCTAGAGGTGCTGTAGCGGGAGTTGCCGATGAGCAGTTCTTC
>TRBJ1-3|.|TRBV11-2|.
CASSLDPRSSGNTIYF
TGTGCCAGCAGCTTAGATCCCCGCTCCTCTGGAAACACCATATATTTT
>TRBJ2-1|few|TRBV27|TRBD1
CASSSVTGLQFF
TGTGCCAGCAGTTCGGTGACAGGGCTGCAGTTCTTC
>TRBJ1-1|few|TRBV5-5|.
CASSPGRPMNTEAFF
TGTGCCAGCAGCCCCGGGCGGCCGATGAACACTGAAGCTTTCTTT
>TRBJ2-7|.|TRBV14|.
CASSRSNEQYF
TGTGCCAGCAGCAGAAGTAACGAGCAGTACTTC
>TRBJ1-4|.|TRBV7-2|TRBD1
CASSSRWGQTPKEEGKLFF
TGTGCCAGCAGCTCCCGGTGGGGACAGACACCTAAAGAGGAGGGAAAACTGTTTTTT
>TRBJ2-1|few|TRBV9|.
CASSVMTGNEQFF
TGTGCCAGCAGCGTAATGACCGGCAATGAGCAGTTCTTC
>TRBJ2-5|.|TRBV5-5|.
CASSLEGGKTQYF
TGTGCCAGCAGCTTGGAGGGAGGAAAGACCCAGTACTTC
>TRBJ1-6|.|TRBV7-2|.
CASSLASSYNSPLHF
TGTGCCAGCAGCTTAGCCAGCTCCTATAATTCACCCCTCCACTTT
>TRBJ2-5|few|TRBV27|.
CASRIRGTQYF
TGTGCCAGCAGAATAAGAGGGACCCAGTACTTC
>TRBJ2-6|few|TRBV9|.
CASSVGSYGVSSGANVLTF
TGTGCCAGCAGCGTAGGATCCTACGGAGTAAGCTCTGGGGCCAACGTCCTGACTTTC
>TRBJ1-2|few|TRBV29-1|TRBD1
CSAPDRGEGYTF
TGCAGCGCCCCGGACAGGGGAGAGGGCTACACCTTC
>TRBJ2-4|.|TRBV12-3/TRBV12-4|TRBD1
CASSFSVGTVNF
TGTGCCAGCAGTTTTTCGGTCGGGACAGTAAACTTC
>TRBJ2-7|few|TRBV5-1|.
CASSAGYSYEQYF
TGCGCCAGCAGCGCCGGTTACTCCTACGAGCAGTACTTC
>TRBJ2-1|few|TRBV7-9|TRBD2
CASSLAGSGVNEQFF
TGTGCCAGCAGCCTAGCGGGTAGCGGGGTGAATGAGCAGTTCTTC
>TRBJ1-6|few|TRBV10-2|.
CASSLRENSPLHF
TGCGCCAGCAGCCTCAGGGAAAATTCACCCCTCCACTTT
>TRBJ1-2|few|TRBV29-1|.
CSVDHLQGPYGYTF
TGCAGCGTTGACCATCTTCAGGGCCCCTATGGCTACACCTTC
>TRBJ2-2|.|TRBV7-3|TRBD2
CASSPHGGDGELFF
TGTGCCAGCAGCCCCCACGGGGGGGACGGGGAGCTGTTTTTT
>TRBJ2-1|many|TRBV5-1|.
CASSLPGTHSHNEQFF
TGCGCCAGCAGCTTGCCGGGAACCCACAGCCACAATGAGCAGTTCTTC
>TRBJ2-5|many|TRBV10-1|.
CASSESRSETQYF
TGCGCCAGCAGTGAGTCGAGGTCGGAGACCCAGTACTTC
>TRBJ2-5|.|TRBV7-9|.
CAIGTRETQYF
TGTGCCATCGGGACCCGGGAGACCCAGTACTTC
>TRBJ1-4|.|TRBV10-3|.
CAIRGTTNEKLFF
TGTGCCATCAGAGGTACAACTAATGAAAAACTGTTTTTT
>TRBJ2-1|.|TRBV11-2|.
CASTTWERAPYNEQFF
TGTGCCAGCACCACCTGGGAGCGGGCTCCCTACAATGAGCAGTTCTTC
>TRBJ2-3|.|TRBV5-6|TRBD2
CASRTTSGYVTDTQYF
TGTGCCAGCCGGACGACTAGCGGATATGTCACAGATACGCAGTATTTT
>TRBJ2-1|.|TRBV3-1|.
CASSQGVARAYNEQFF
TGTGCCAGCAGCCAAGGGGTAGCCCGCGCCTACAATGAGCAGTTCTTC
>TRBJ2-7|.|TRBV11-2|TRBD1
CASSFQGTGGYEQYF
TGTGCCAGCAGTTTTCAAGGGACAGGGGGCTACGAGCAGTACTTC
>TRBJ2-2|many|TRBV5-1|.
CASSLEVWRGSTGELFF
TGCGCCAGCAGCTTGGAAGTATGGCGGGGTAGCACCGGGGAGCTGTTTTTT